A selection of T cell receptor beta chains follows, all from one sample in a study of cytomegalovirus exposure and HLA in healthy donors. Profiling relied on immunoSEQ multiplex PCR, and the TCRdb table lists in-frame clones only, not all of them. The sample carries roughly 70,000 clones, about 93% recorded once. Sequenced: PBMCs. These receptors were collected from a man aged 18 to 29 in good health and CMV-seropositive. Both conserved end residues are part of each CDR3. The D gene is left open where the match is weak.

j_gene	d_gene	len	v_gene	CDR3nt	CDR3aa
TRBJ2-5	NA	13	TRBV7-2	TGTGCCAGCACTCTCAGGGTTGAGGAGACCCAGTACTTC	CASTLRVEETQYF
TRBJ1-2	NA	15	TRBV9	TGTGCCAGCAGCGTAGCGCAACAGGGCTACTTCGGCTACACCTTC	CASSVAQQGYFGYTF
TRBJ2-1	NA	14	TRBV7-3	TGTGCCAGCAGCTTTGGGGCCTCAACCAATGAGCAGTTCTTC	CASSFGASTNEQFF
TRBJ2-7	NA	13	TRBV19	TGTGCCAGTAGTATCTCCAGGGGATACGAGCAGTACTTC	CASSISRGYEQYF
TRBJ1-5	TRBD1	14	TRBV10-3	TGTGCCATCAGTGACAGGGGGCGAGATCAGCCCCAGCATTTT	CAISDRGRDQPQHF
TRBJ1-2	NA	14	TRBV30	TGTGCCTGGACCTTAAGGCCTAACAGCTATGGCTACACCTTC	CAWTLRPNSYGYTF
TRBJ2-1	NA	13	TRBV10-1	TGCGCCAGCAGTGAGGCGGAGTACAATGAGCAGTTCTTC	CASSEAEYNEQFF
TRBJ1-3	NA	15	TRBV30	TGTGCCTGGAATCAGGTGGGGGGGGCAACAAACACCATATATTTT	CAWNQVGGATNTIYF
TRBJ2-6	NA	18	TRBV12-2	TGTGCAAGTCGCTTGACTAGCGGGAAGGGGAGAGGGGCCAACGTCCTGACTTTC	CASRLTSGKGRGANVLTF
TRBJ2-2	NA	13	TRBV9	TGTGCCAGCAGCCGATGGGGGGACGGGGAGCTGTTTTTT	CASSRWGDGELFF
TRBJ2-5	TRBD1	15	TRBV11-3	TGTGCCAGCAGCCTTGGACAGGGGGCTCAAGAGACCCAGTACTTC	CASSLGQGAQETQYF
TRBJ1-5	NA	13	TRBV28	TGTGCCAGCACGGGTTCGGGTCGTCAGCCCCAGCATTTT	CASTGSGRQPQHF
TRBJ1-5	NA	16	TRBV4-1	TGCGCCAGCAGCCAAGTTATCCCGACTCCCAATCAGCCCCAGCATTTT	CASSQVIPTPNQPQHF
TRBJ2-1	NA	17	TRBV5-1	TGCGCCAGCAGCCCGGTGGGTGGAGCCCTCTCCTACAATGAGCAGTTCTTC	CASSPVGGALSYNEQFF
TRBJ2-7	TRBD2	16	TRBV6-5	TGTGCCAGCAGTTACGGGACTAGCGGAGTCCGGAACGAGCAGTACTTC	CASSYGTSGVRNEQYF
TRBJ1-3	NA	13	TRBV29-1	TGCAGCGCACTCACCCCCAATGGAAACACCATATATTTT	CSALTPNGNTIYF
TRBJ1-1	TRBD1	16	TRBV19	TGTGCCAGTACCTTTCGGGACAGGGTTTGGAACACTGAAGCTTTCTTT	CASTFRDRVWNTEAFF
TRBJ1-1	TRBD1	14	TRBV18	TGTGCCAGCTCATTAGACAGGGGAAACACTGAAGCTTTCTTT	CASSLDRGNTEAFF
TRBJ1-2	TRBD1	13	TRBV30	TGTGCCTGGAGTGTAGGGACAGCAGATGGCTACACCTTC	CAWSVGTADGYTF
TRBJ2-7	TRBD1	14	TRBV6-1	TGTGCCAGCAATTCTCCGGGACAGGGCTACGAGCAGTACTTC	CASNSPGQGYEQYF
TRBJ2-2	NA	13	TRBV19	TGTGCCAGTGGGTCTAGTACTATCGGGGAGCTGTTTTTT	CASGSSTIGELFF
TRBJ2-1	TRBD2	13	TRBV30	TGTGCCTACCTAACTAGCGGCCACAATGAGCAGTTCTTC	CAYLTSGHNEQFF
TRBJ2-3	NA	14	TRBV28	TGTGCCAGCAGTAACCTCGGGGGAGGAGATACGCAGTATTTT	CASSNLGGGDTQYF
TRBJ2-2	NA	13	TRBV6-4	TGTGCCAGCAGTGAGGCCGTGGCTGGGCGGCTGTTTTTT	CASSEAVAGRLFF
TRBJ1-5	NA	16	TRBV18	TGTGCCAGCTCACTTGGGGGGGGGCGGACGGATCAGCCCCAGCATTTT	CASSLGGGRTDQPQHF
TRBJ2-1	NA	14	TRBV2	TGTGCCACCTCACCGGGACTCTCCTACAATGAGCAGTTCTTC	CATSPGLSYNEQFF
TRBJ1-1	NA	13	TRBV30	TGTGCCTGGAGTCTACTCATGAACACTGAAGCTTTCTTT	CAWSLLMNTEAFF
TRBJ2-2	NA	16	TRBV28	TGTGCCAGCATCAACTATGGTAACACGAACACCGGGGAGCTGTTTTTT	CASINYGNTNTGELFF
TRBJ2-1	TRBD2	15	TRBV10-3	TGTGCCAGCAGTGCCGGACTAGCGGGGTCCAATGAGCAGTTCTTC	CASSAGLAGSNEQFF